This T cell receptor beta chain was retrieved from a study of a mutant IDH1 vaccine in newly diagnosed glioma. In the study overall: Onset of vaccination occurred 4-6 weeks following radiotherapy alone, or with temozolomide cycles. The sex distribution of treated patients was around 60% male and roughly 40% female, with a mean age of roughly 40 years. Patients arrived already treated with radiotherapy, temozolomide, or both, most having had both.

Described time point: week 5, during vaccination. Every single dose of the vaccine, 300 ug of mutant IDH1 20-mer peptide, came with topical imiquimod. The table came from immunoSEQ multiplex PCR; TCRdb's copy has only in-frame clones and leaves some out. The table shows around 50,000 clones, with more than 80% occurring only once. About this clone: Its antigen is unknown.

This CDR3 is built from 17 residues. V shed 0 bases, J shed 5 bases, and the junction held 8 bases outside the gene matches. Germline V gives CDR1 SGHVS, CDR2 FQNEAQ. Sequences were derived from PBMCs, sampled from a glioma patient whose treatment included an IDH1 peptide vaccine. The receptor was derived from a woman in her forties with glioma. J is TRBJ2-7 and V is TRBV7-8; TRBD2 agrees at 12 bases. The CDR3 DNA reads as TGTGCCAGCAGCTTAGCAGGGCTAGCGGGGGGGCCTAACGAGCAGTACTTC. It yields the protein CASSLAGLAGGPNEQYF. Complete variable domain (other parts from reference TRBV7-8 and TRBJ2-7): GAGVSQSPRYKVAKRGQDVALRCDPISGHVSLFWYQQALGQGPEFLTYFQNEAQLDKSGLPSDRFFAERPEGSVSTLKIQRTQQEDSAVYLCASSLAGLAGGPNEQYFGPGTRLTVT.